This T cell receptor beta chain was captured by sequencing in a study of long-term antiretroviral therapy in people with HIV. This was the immunoSEQ v3.0 assay at survey level. Sequencing was directed toward roughly 40,000-55,000 T-cell genomes in each sample. The data were produced by immunoSEQ multiplex PCR, yet TCRdb's version contains in-frame clones alone and is incomplete. The data contain approximately 18,000 clones, approximately 80% of them seen just once; the ten biggest clones take up approximately 4.9%. Regarding this clone: Its antigen is undetermined.

Study results and caveats: Gathering of blood took place between 2004 and 2017, possibly under older ART regimens.

Per the germline V gene, CDR1 is LNHNV and CDR2 is YYDKDF (reference sequence). V lost 4 bases and J lost 4, with 11 bases in between. This CDR3 is built from 13 residues. The rearrangement uses TRBV15 and TRBJ2-7, with D perhaps TRBD1 (7 bases). Here the sequenced sample was unsorted PBMCs, taken 0.1 years before starting antiretroviral therapy. The origin of this receptor is a man aged 18 to 30 with HIV. The CDR3 spells CATSKEGAYEQYF. For the CDR3, the DNA is TGTGCCACCAGCAAGGAGGGGGCGTACGAGCAGTACTTC.